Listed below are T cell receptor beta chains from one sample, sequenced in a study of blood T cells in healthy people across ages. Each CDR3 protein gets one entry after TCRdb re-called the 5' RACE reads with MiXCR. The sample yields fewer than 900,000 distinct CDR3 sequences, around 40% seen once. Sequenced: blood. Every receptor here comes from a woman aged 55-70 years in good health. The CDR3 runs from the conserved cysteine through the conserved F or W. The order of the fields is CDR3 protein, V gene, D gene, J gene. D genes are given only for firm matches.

CDR3aa: CASSSRDRGTDTQYF
v_gene: TRBV6-5
d_gene: TRBD1
j_gene: TRBJ2-3

CDR3aa: CASSTWVVDEKLFF
v_gene: TRBV5-6
d_gene: NA
j_gene: TRBJ1-4

CDR3aa: CASSQGGSGPRTDTQYF
v_gene: TRBV4-2
d_gene: NA
j_gene: TRBJ2-3

CDR3aa: CSARVTGGSGEQYF
v_gene: TRBV20-1
d_gene: TRBD1
j_gene: TRBJ2-7

CDR3aa: CAGSVGGGTDTQYF
v_gene: TRBV10-2
d_gene: NA
j_gene: TRBJ2-3

CDR3aa: CASKTSGGNLGETQYF
v_gene: TRBV6-5
d_gene: TRBD2
j_gene: TRBJ2-5

CDR3aa: CASLIGQGGGNTETFF
v_gene: TRBV7-2
d_gene: NA
j_gene: TRBJ1-1

CDR3aa: CASRWAGANVLTF
v_gene: TRBV6-2/TRBV6-3
d_gene: NA
j_gene: TRBJ2-6

CDR3aa: CASSPNSGNHNEQFF
v_gene: TRBV7-9
d_gene: TRBD2
j_gene: TRBJ2-1

CDR3aa: CASSRQGYSNQPQHF
v_gene: TRBV12-3/TRBV12-4
d_gene: TRBD1
j_gene: TRBJ1-5

CDR3aa: CASSPTTPGTSGYTF
v_gene: TRBV6-6
d_gene: NA
j_gene: TRBJ1-2

CDR3aa: CASSIRTGKGLAIYTQYF
v_gene: TRBV6-1
d_gene: NA
j_gene: TRBJ2-3

CDR3aa: CASGFGKASPETSTDTQYF
v_gene: TRBV12-5
d_gene: NA
j_gene: TRBJ2-3

CDR3aa: CASSLRSGGFTDTQYF
v_gene: TRBV25-1
d_gene: TRBD2
j_gene: TRBJ2-3

CDR3aa: CSARDQVSNQPQHF
v_gene: TRBV20-1
d_gene: NA
j_gene: TRBJ1-5

CDR3aa: CASSEKGPQLNSPLHF
v_gene: TRBV25-1
d_gene: NA
j_gene: TRBJ1-6

CDR3aa: CASSTSSGTFF
v_gene: TRBV2
d_gene: NA
j_gene: TRBJ2-1

CDR3aa: CASSWGSSSNYGYTF
v_gene: TRBV5-1
d_gene: NA
j_gene: TRBJ1-2

CDR3aa: CASSARDGTSGRAYNEQYF
v_gene: TRBV9
d_gene: TRBD2
j_gene: NA

CDR3aa: CASSWDGSYEQYF
v_gene: TRBV5-5
d_gene: NA
j_gene: TRBJ2-7

CDR3aa: CSVVRDRGLTEAFF
v_gene: TRBV29-1
d_gene: TRBD1
j_gene: TRBJ1-1

CDR3aa: CASSIGPQHTYEQYF
v_gene: TRBV7-3
d_gene: NA
j_gene: TRBJ2-7

CDR3aa: CSARVRGGALNEQYF
v_gene: TRBV20-1
d_gene: TRBD2
j_gene: TRBJ2-7

CDR3aa: CASSHPTLAGSSTDTQYF
v_gene: TRBV7-2
d_gene: TRBD2
j_gene: TRBJ2-3

CDR3aa: CASSLLLAGYSSYEQYF
v_gene: TRBV7-2
d_gene: TRBD2
j_gene: TRBJ2-7

CDR3aa: CASSPQGGPNERFF
v_gene: TRBV12-3/TRBV12-4
d_gene: NA
j_gene: TRBJ2-1

CDR3aa: CSASPGTGYEQYF
v_gene: TRBV20-1
d_gene: NA
j_gene: TRBJ2-7

CDR3aa: CSARASSAVPPPDEQYF
v_gene: TRBV20-1
d_gene: NA
j_gene: NA

CDR3aa: CASSPLTTHEQYF
v_gene: TRBV5-1
d_gene: NA
j_gene: TRBJ2-7

CDR3aa: CASSLARASGSNYEQYF
v_gene: TRBV7-2
d_gene: TRBD2
j_gene: TRBJ2-7

CDR3aa: CASSLLVQGSTTNEKLFF
v_gene: TRBV7-8
d_gene: NA
j_gene: TRBJ1-4

CDR3aa: CASTNRRLAGSEAFF
v_gene: TRBV6-2/TRBV6-3
d_gene: NA
j_gene: TRBJ1-1

CDR3aa: CASSLLQWSGYTF
v_gene: TRBV28
d_gene: NA
j_gene: TRBJ1-2

CDR3aa: CASSLGTEVEAFF
v_gene: TRBV10-1
d_gene: TRBD1
j_gene: TRBJ1-1

CDR3aa: CASSYGKGTDTQYF
v_gene: TRBV6-5
d_gene: NA
j_gene: TRBJ2-3

CDR3aa: CASSLFPGPSYEQYF
v_gene: TRBV7-3
d_gene: NA
j_gene: TRBJ2-7

CDR3aa: CSAPMGRGQETQYF
v_gene: TRBV20-1
d_gene: NA
j_gene: TRBJ2-5

CDR3aa: CASSQEAVAGRQTQFF
v_gene: TRBV4-3
d_gene: NA
j_gene: NA

CDR3aa: CSAREIPGQGASNYGYTF
v_gene: TRBV20-1
d_gene: TRBD1
j_gene: TRBJ1-2

CDR3aa: CASSVASGDSYNEQYF
v_gene: TRBV9
d_gene: NA
j_gene: NA